Listed below are T cell receptor beta chains from one sample, sequenced in a study of regulatory T cells in long-lasting Graves disease. TCRdb fed the multiplex PCR reads into MiXCR, producing one record per CDR3 protein. This sample has around 510,000 distinct CDR3 sequences, with roughly 20% found just once. The sequences come from peripheral blood mononuclear cells (PBMCs), collected when the disease was refractory, from a patient treated with antithyroid drugs. The source of these receptors is a female donor with Graves disease. Each CDR3 is given without its conserved first and last residue.

TRBJ2-2	TRBV30	AWSVGVANTGELF
TRBJ2-3	TRBV28	ASRWTKHTQY
TRBJ1-1	TRBV12-3/TRBV12-4	ASSPPDSMNTEAF
TRBJ2-6	TRBV28	ASIKGWPGANVLT
TRBJ2-7	TRBV5-6	ASSSTGTSGTYEQY
TRBJ2-7	TRBV28	ACTLDSAYEQY
TRBJ2-7	TRBV12-3/TRBV12-4	ASSLPTSGRGEQY
TRBJ2-2	TRBV3-1	ASARLAGNTGELF
TRBJ2-2	TRBV7-9	ASSTNTGTGSTGELF
TRBJ1-2	TRBV12-3/TRBV12-4	ASSSRAGGIYGYT
TRBJ2-7	TRBV20-1	SASPSGGPSLQYEQY
TRBJ2-2	TRBV20-1	SAAGQINTGELF
TRBJ1-6	TRBV11-2	ASSLEAISPLH
TRBJ1-1	TRBV5-1	ASSRDRGRKDTEAF